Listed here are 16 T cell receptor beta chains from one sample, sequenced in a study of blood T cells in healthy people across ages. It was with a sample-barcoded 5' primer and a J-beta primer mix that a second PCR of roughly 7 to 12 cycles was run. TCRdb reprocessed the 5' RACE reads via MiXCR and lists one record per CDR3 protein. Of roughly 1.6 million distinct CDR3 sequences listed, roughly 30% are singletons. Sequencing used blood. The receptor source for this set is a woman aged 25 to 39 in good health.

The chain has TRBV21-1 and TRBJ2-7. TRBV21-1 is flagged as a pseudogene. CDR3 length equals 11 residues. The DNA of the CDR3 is TGTGCCAGTGTGGGGTACTACGAGCAGTACTTC. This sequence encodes CASVGYYEQYF.

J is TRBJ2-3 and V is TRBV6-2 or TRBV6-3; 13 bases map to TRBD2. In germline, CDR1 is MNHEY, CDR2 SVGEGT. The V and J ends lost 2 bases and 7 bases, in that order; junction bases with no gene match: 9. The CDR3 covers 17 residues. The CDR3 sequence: CASSYPTSGGISNTQYF. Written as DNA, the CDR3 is TGTGCCAGCAGTTACCCGACTAGCGGGGGGATTTCAAATACGCAGTATTTT.

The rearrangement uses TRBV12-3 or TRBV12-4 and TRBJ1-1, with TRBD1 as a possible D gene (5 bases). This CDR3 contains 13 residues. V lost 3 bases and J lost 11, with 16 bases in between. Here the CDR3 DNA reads TGTGCCAGCAGTTTCTCCCCGGGGGGTGGGGCTTTCTTT. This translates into CASSFSPGGGAFF.

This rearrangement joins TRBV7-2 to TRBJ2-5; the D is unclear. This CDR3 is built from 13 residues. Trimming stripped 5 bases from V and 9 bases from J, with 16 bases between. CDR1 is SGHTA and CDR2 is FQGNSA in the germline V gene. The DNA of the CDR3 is TGTGCCAGCAGCGAGGAGTCTGATTTATCCCAGTACTTC. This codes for CASSEESDLSQYF.

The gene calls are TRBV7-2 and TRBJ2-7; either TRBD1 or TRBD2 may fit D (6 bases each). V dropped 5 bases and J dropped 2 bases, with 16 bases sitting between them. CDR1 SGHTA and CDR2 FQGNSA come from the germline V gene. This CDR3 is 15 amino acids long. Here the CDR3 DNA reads TGTGCCAGCAGCCCGCAGGGGACTTACACCTACGAGCAGTACTTC. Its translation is CASSPQGTYTYEQYF. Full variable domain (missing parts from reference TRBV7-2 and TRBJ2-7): GAGVSQSPSNKVTEKGKDVELRCDPISGHTALYWYRQSLGQGLEFLIYFQGNSAPDKSGLPSDRFSAERTGGSVSTLTIQRTQQEDSAVYLCASSPQGTYTYEQYFGPGTRLTVT.

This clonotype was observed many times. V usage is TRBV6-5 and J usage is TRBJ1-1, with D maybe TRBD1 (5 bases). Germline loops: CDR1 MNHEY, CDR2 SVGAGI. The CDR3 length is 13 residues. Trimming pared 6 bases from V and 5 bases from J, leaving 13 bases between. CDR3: CASSYGTNTEAFF. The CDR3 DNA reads TGTGCCAGCAGCTACGGGACCAATACTGAAGCTTTCTTT.

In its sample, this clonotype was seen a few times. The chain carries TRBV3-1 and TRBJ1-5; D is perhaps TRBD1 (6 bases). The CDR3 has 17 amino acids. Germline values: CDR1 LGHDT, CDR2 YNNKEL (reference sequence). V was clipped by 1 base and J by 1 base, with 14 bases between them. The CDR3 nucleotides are TGTGCCAGCAGCCAAGGGGGGGGGGCGGCGAGCAATCAGCCCCAGCATTTT. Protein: CASSQGGGAASNQPQHF.

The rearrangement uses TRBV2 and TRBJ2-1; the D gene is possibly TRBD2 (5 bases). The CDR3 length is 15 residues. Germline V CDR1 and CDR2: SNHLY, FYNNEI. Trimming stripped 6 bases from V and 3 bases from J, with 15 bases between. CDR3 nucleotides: TGTGCCAGCAGCCCTCGCTCTCGGGACTACAATGAGCAGTTCTTC. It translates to CASSPRSRDYNEQFF.

Here the CDR3 reads CASSIDDGSYEQYF. For the CDR3, the DNA is TGTGCCAGTAGTATAGATGACGGATCCTACGAGCAGTACTTC. V usage is TRBV19 and J usage is TRBJ2-7; D unclear. The CDR3 loop spans 14 amino acids. Germline CDR1 reads LNHDA; CDR2 reads SQIVND (reference sequence). The ends were cut back, 0 bases at V and 1 base at J, with 7 bases in the middle.

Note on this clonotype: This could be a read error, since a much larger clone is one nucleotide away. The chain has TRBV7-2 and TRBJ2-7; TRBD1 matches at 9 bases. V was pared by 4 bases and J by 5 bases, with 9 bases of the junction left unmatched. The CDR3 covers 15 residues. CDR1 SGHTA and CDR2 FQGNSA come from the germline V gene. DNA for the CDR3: TGTGCCAGCAGCTCCCGTCCGGGACAGGGCGACGAGCAGTACTTC. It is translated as CASSSRPGQGDEQYF. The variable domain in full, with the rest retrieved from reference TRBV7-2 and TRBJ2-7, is GAGVSQSPSNKVTEKGKDVELRCDPISGHTALYWYRQSLGQGLEFLIYFQGNSAPDKSGLPSDRFSAERTGGSVSTLTIQRTQQEDSAVYLCASSSRPGQGDEQYFGPGTRLTVT.

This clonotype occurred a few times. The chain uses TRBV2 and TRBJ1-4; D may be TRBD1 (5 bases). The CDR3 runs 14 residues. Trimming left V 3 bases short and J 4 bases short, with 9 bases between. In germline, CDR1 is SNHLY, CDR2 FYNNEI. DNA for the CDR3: TGTGCCAGCAGTGAGGGGGTGGTTAATGAAAAACTGTTTTTT. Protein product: CASSEGVVNEKLFF.

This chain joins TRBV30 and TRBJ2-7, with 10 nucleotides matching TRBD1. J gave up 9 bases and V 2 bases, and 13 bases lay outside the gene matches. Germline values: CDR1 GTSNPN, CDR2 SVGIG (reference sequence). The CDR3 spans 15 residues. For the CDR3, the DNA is TGTGCCTGGAGTCTCACTCGGGACAGGGGATATGGGCAGTACTTC. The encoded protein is CAWSLTRDRGYGQYF.

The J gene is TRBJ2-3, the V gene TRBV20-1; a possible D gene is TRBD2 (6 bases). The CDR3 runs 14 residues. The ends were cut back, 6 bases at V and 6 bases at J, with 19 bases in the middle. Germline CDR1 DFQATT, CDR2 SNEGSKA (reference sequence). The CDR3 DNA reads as TGCAGTGCGATATATTTGGGAGGAAGCGATACGCAGTATTTT. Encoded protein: CSAIYLGGSDTQYF.

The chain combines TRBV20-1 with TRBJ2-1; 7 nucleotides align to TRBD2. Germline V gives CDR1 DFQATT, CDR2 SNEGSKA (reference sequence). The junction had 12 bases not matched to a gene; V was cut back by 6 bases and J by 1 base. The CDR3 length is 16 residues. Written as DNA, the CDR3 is TGCAGTGCCCAAGGAGGGGCGGGAGCTTCCTACAATGAGCAGTTCTTC. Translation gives CSAQGGAGASYNEQFF.

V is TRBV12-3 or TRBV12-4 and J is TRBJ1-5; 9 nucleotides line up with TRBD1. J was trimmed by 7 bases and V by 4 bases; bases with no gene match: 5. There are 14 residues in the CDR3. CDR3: CASSSTGGIQPQHF. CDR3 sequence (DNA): TGTGCCAGCAGTTCGACAGGGGGAATCCAGCCCCAGCATTTT.

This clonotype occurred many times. CDR3 region: CASSNTGRVNYGYTF. DNA for the CDR3: TGTGCCAGCAGTAACACAGGGAGGGTAAACTATGGCTACACCTTC. V usage is TRBV6-2 or TRBV6-3 and J usage is TRBJ1-2; D is possibly TRBD1 (6 bases). The V and J ends lost 5 bases and 2 bases respectively, with 15 bases between them. The CDR3 loop spans 15 amino acids. Looked up from germline, CDR1 is MNHEY and CDR2 is SVGEGT.